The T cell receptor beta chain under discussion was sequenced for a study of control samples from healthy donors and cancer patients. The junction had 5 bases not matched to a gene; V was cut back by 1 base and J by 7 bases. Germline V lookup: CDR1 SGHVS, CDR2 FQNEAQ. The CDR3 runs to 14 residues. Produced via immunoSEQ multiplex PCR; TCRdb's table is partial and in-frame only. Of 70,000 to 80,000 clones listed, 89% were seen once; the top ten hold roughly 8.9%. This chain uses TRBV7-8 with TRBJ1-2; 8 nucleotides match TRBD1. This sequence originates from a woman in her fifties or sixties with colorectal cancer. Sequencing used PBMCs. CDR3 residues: CASSLEEQGVGYTF. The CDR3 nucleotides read TGTGCCAGCAGCTTAGAGGAACAGGGGGTTGGCTACACCTTC.